The clone carrying this TCR beta chain was found a few times. The method was immunoSEQ multiplex PCR; TCRdb's version includes in-frame clones alone and lacks a portion of them. This table holds over 90,000 clones, about 85% found once. This sample is drawn from a study of blood T cell repertoires in COVID-19. Germline V CDR1 and CDR2: SGHDT, YYEEEE. The CDR3 extends over 14 amino acids. After removal of 5 bases from V and 6 bases from J, the junction contained 4 bases not matched to a gene. The rearrangement links TRBV5-6 to TRBJ2-2; the match to TRBD1 covers 10 bases. The sequenced sample consisted of peripheral blood. The TCR comes from a man aged 80 or over with active or convalescent COVID-19. The CDR3 protein is CASRRQGASGELFF. CDR3 sequence (DNA): TGTGCCAGCAGACGACAGGGGGCGTCCGGGGAGCTGTTTTTT.